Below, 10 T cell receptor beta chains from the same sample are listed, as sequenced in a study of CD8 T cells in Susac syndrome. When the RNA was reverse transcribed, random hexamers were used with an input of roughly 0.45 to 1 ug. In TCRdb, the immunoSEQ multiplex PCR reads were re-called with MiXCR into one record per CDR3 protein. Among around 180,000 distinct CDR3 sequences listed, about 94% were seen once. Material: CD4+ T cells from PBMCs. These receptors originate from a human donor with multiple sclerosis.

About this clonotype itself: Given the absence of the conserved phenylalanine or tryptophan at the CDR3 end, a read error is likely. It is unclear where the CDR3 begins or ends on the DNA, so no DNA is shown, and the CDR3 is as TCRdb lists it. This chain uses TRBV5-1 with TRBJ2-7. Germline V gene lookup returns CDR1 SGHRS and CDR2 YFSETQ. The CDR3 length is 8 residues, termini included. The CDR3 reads CASSLDRL.

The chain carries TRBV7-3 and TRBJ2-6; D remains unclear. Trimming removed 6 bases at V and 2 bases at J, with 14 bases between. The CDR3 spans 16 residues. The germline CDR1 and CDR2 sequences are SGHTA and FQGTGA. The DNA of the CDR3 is TGTGCCAGCAGTCCCACAAGGAATCCTGGGGCCAACGTCCTGACTTTC. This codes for CASSPTRNPGANVLTF.

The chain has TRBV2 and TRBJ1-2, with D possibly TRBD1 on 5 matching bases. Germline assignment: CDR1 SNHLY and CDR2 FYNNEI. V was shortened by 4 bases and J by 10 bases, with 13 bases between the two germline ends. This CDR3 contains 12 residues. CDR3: CASSVEQGPYTF. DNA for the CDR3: TGTGCCAGCAGTGTTGAGCAGGGCCCCTACACCTTC.

DNA for the CDR3: TGTGCCAGCAGTTTAATGTCAGGTTCTGGGGCCAACGTCCTGACTTTC. Protein sequence: CASSLMSGSGANVLTF. The chain has TRBV12-3 or TRBV12-4 and TRBJ2-6; no firm D call. V lost 2 bases and J lost 1, with 9 bases in between. The CDR3 covers 16 residues.

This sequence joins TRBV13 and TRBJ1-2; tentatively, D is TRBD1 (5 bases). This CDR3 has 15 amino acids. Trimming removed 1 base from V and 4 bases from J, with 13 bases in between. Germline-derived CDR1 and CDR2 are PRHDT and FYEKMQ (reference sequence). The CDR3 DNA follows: TGTGCCAGCAGCTTAGCCTCGGGAGGGGTCTATGGCTACACCTTC. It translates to CASSLASGGVYGYTF.

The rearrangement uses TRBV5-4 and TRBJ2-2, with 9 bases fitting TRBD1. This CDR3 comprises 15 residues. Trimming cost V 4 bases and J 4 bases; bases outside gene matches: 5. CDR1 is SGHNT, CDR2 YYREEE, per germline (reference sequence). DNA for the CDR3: TGTGCCAGCAGCCTGGACAGGGGAGCCACCGGGGAGCTGTTTTTT. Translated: CASSLDRGATGELFF.

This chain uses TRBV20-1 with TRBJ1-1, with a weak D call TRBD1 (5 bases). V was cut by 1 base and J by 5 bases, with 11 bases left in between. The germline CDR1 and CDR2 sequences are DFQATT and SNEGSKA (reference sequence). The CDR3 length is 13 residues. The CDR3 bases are TGCAGTGCTAGAGTCGCGGCAGGGACTGAAGCTTTCTTT. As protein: CSARVAAGTEAFF.

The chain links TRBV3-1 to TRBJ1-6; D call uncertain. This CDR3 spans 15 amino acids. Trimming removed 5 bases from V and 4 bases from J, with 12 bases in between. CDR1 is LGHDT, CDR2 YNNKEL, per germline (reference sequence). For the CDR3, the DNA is TGTGCCAGCAGCTACGATTCCGGGTATAATTCACCCCTCCACTTT. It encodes CASSYDSGYNSPLHF. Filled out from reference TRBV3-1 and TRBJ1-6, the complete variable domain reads DTAVSQTPKYLVTQMGNDKSIKCEQNLGHDTMYWYKQDSKKFLKIMFSYNNKELIINETVPNRFSPKSPDKAHLNLHINSLELGDSAVYFCASSYDSGYNSPLHFGNGTRLTVT.

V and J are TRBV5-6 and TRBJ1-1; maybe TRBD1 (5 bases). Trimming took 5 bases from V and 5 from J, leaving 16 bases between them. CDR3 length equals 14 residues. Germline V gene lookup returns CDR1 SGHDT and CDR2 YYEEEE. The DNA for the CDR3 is TGTGCCAGCAGGTCCGGGGCGCGGTCAACTGAAGCTTTCTTT. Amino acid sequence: CASRSGARSTEAFF.

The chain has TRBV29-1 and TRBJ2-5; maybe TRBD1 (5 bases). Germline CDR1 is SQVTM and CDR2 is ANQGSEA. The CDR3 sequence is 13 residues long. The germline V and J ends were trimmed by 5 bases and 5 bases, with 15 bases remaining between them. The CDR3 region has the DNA TGCAGCGTTCCAGACAGTGGGGTGGAGACCCAGTACTTC. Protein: CSVPDSGVETQYF.